This T cell receptor beta chain was recorded in a study of blood T cell repertoires in COVID-19. Study-level information: Collection of acute and convalescent COVID-19 samples took place in the United States, Italy and Spain. Sources were T cells, B-cell-depleted T cells, or PBMCs; the material itself was cDNA or gDNA.

TCRdb keeps only in-frame clones here, not all; method: immunoSEQ multiplex PCR. Found here are roughly 100,000 clones, over 65% of them singletons; the top ten hold more than 10%. V was clipped by 4 bases and J by 2 bases, with 21 bases between them. The CDR3 extends over 17 amino acids. The germline V gene has CDR1 SGHRS and CDR2 YFSETQ. This chain joins TRBV5-1 and TRBJ1-1; D perhaps matches TRBD1 (5 bases). The TCR sequence derives from a human donor in a cohort sampled during active COVID-19. Input material: peripheral blood. CDR3: CASSPGGWSGDNTEAFF. In DNA form, the CDR3 reads TGCGCCAGCAGCCCCGGGGGGTGGAGTGGGGACAACACTGAAGCTTTCTTT.